The rows below give T cell receptor beta chains drawn from one sample of a study of blood T cells in healthy people across ages. TCRdb re-derived calls from the 5' RACE reads in MiXCR, one entry per CDR3 protein. Counted here are 1.5 million to 1.9 million distinct CDR3 sequences, approximately 39% occurring once; the ten biggest clones make up about 4%. The sample was blood. All receptors come from a woman younger than 35 in good health. CDR3s include the opening cysteine and the closing phenylalanine or tryptophan. The order of the fields is V gene, clone size, D gene, CDR3 length, J gene, CDR3 DNA, CDR3 protein. D genes are given only for firm matches. Clone size is not always given. Where it is, it says once, few, many or a class for expanded clones.

>TRBV2|.|TRBD1|13|TRBJ1-2
TGTGCCAGCCCGGGACAGGGCATATATGGCTACACCTTC
CASPGQGIYGYTF
>TRBV12-3/TRBV12-4|few|.|12|TRBJ2-5
TGTGCCAGCAGCCCGGGACGGGGAGAGCAGTACTTC
CASSPGRGEQYF
>TRBV9|.|.|15|TRBJ2-1
TGTGCCAGCAACCGCCTGCAGGGGATCTACAATGAGCAGTTCTTC
CASNRLQGIYNEQFF
>TRBV27|few|TRBD1|17|TRBJ1-1
TGTGCCAGCAGTTTTCTACCGGGACAGGGGGCAATTGATGAAGCTTTCTTT
CASSFLPGQGAIDEAFF
>TRBV20-1|.|.|15|TRBJ2-1
TGCAGTGCTAGAGATCGGGCAGGGACCTACAATGAGCAGTTCTTC
CSARDRAGTYNEQFF
>TRBV6-5|few|.|12|TRBJ2-7
TGTGCCAGCATTGGTGACAGCTACGAGCAGTACTTC
CASIGDSYEQYF
>TRBV30|few|.|13|TRBJ1-4
TGTGCCTGGAGTGGTCTGACTAATGAAAAACTGTTTTTT
CAWSGLTNEKLFF
>TRBV20-1|.|.|13|TRBJ2-5
TGCAGTCTGGAGTTGGGGGACCCTCCGACCCAGTACTTC
CSLELGDPPTQYF
>TRBV9|.|TRBD2|18|TRBJ2-7
TGTGCCAGCAGCAAACCGGGACTAGCGGGAGGGGCCTACAATGAGCAGTACTTC
CASSKPGLAGGAYNEQYF
>TRBV6-5|few|TRBD1|14|TRBJ1-1
TGTGCCAGCACCAAACAGGGGGCGAGGTCTGAAGCTTTCTTT
CASTKQGARSEAFF
>TRBV7-2|few|.|14|TRBJ1-6
TGTGCCAGCAGCTTAAGGGCTTTGGAATCACCCCTCCACTTT
CASSLRALESPLHF
>TRBV21-1|.|.|16|TRBJ1-2
TGTGCCAGCAGCCGCTGCGTGGGAGGATTTAACTATGGCTACACCTTC
CASSRCVGGFNYGYTF
>TRBV10-3|.|.|12|TRBJ2-1
TGTGCCATCAGTGAGTCGAGTAGTGAGCAGTTCTTC
CAISESSSEQFF
>TRBV10-3|few|TRBD1|14|TRBJ2-7
TGTGCCATCAAGGGGGCTGGCAAAACCTACGAGCAGTACTTC
CAIKGAGKTYEQYF
>TRBV11-2|.|TRBD1|18|TRBJ1-6
TGTGCCAGCAGCATATTCCCCCTCCAGGGGGTCTATAATTCACCCCTCCACTTT
CASSIFPLQGVYNSPLHF
>TRBV7-9|few|.|17|TRBJ2-3
TGTGCCAGCAGCTCCCCTCGAGTGGGCGGGCCTGGAGATACGCAGTATTTT
CASSSPRVGGPGDTQYF
>TRBV20-1|few|.|13|TRBJ1-1
TGCAGTGCTATCGTGACGTTAAACACTGAAGCTTTCTTT
CSAIVTLNTEAFF
>TRBV3-1|.|.|15|TRBJ1-6
TGTGCCAGCAGCCAAGAAGGGGGGCGGATGTCACCCCTCCACTTT
CASSQEGGRMSPLHF
>TRBV2|.|TRBD1|14|TRBJ2-7
TGTGCCAGCAATAGACAGGGAGACACCTACGAGCAGTACTTC
CASNRQGDTYEQYF
>TRBV6-5|.|.|14|TRBJ2-5
TGTGCCAGCACACTCCAATGGGGTTCGGAGACCCAGTACTTC
CASTLQWGSETQYF
>TRBV6-6|few|TRBD1|14|TRBJ2-5
TGTGCCAGCAGAATCGACAGGGTAGGAGAGACCCAGTACTTC
CASRIDRVGETQYF
>TRBV15|.|.|13|TRBJ2-5
TGTGCCACCAGCAGAGCGCGCATCAATGAGCAGTACTTC
CATSRARINEQYF
>TRBV7-9|few|TRBD1|15|TRBJ2-7
TGTGCCAGCAGCTTAGTTTCCAGGGGGAATTACGAGCAGTACTTC
CASSLVSRGNYEQYF
>TRBV4-1|few|TRBD2|15|TRBJ2-1
TGCGCCAGCAGCCAAGAAGCTAGCGGGCGATTCTCAGCGTTCTTC
CASSQEASGRFSAFF
>TRBV11-2|.|.|11|TRBJ1-1
TGTGCCAGCAGGGGAGAGCGTGAAGCTTTCTTT
CASRGEREAFF
>TRBV4-3|.|TRBD2|16|TRBJ2-7
TGCGCCAGCAGCCAAGATTGGGCTAGCGGGTATTACGAGCAGTACTTC
CASSQDWASGYYEQYF
>TRBV4-3|.|.|13|TRBJ2-2
TGCGCCAGCAGCCAAGTTCGGGGGTGGGAGCTGTTTTTT
CASSQVRGWELFF
>TRBV11-2|.|.|17|TRBJ1-5
TGTGCCAGCAGCTTAGATCCCAAGACAGCCGGTTCTCAGCCCCAGCATTTT
CASSLDPKTAGSQPQHF
>TRBV20-1|few|.|12|TRBJ1-1
TGCAGTGCCGGACCCCGGAACACTGAAGCTTTCTTT
CSAGPRNTEAFF
>TRBV18|few|TRBD2|16|TRBJ2-1
TGTGCCAGCTCACCCTTGACTAGCGGGAGTTGGTATGAGCAGTTCTTC
CASSPLTSGSWYEQFF
>TRBV6-5|.|.|16|TRBJ2-5
TGTGCCAGCAGTTACTGGGGGGTAGGCTCCTACAATGAGCAGTACTTC
CASSYWGVGSYNEQYF
>TRBV5-1|.|TRBD2|15|TRBJ2-1
TGCGCCAGCAGCCCCCGGTGGAGCGGGAGGAATGAGCAGTTCTTC
CASSPRWSGRNEQFF
>TRBV4-3|.|TRBD2|16|TRBJ2-3
TGCGCCAGCAGCCAAGATTGGGCTAGCGGGGAAGATACGCAGTATTTT
CASSQDWASGEDTQYF
>TRBV29-1|few|TRBD2|17|TRBJ2-7
TGCAGCGTTGTTGGGCTAGCGGGAGCTTTGAAAAGTTTCGAGCAGTACTTC
CSVVGLAGALKSFEQYF
>TRBV6-6|few|TRBD2|16|TRBJ2-1
TGTGCCAGCAGCCGGACTAGCGGGATAACCTACAATGAGCAGTTCTTC
CASSRTSGITYNEQFF
>TRBV9|.|.|16|TRBJ2-1
TGTGCCAGCAGCGTAGGGGTGGGTCCCGTTGACAATGAGCAGTTCTTC
CASSVGVGPVDNEQFF
>TRBV7-9|few|.|15|TRBJ1-2
TGTGCCAGCAGCCCCATATCCCAGGCTAACTATGGCTACACCTTC
CASSPISQANYGYTF
>TRBV7-6|.|.|13|TRBJ2-1
TGTGCCAGCAGCTTTCTAGGGTCCCATGAGCAGTTCTTC
CASSFLGSHEQFF
>TRBV27|few|.|16|TRBJ1-6
TGTGCCAGCCGCCCTTACAGTGGTAGGGATAATTCACCCCTCCACTTT
CASRPYSGRDNSPLHF
>TRBV7-8|.|TRBD2|14|TRBJ2-1
TGTGCCAGCAGTAAGTCTAGCGGGTACAATGAGCAGTTCTTC
CASSKSSGYNEQFF
>TRBV3-1|few|TRBD1|15|TRBJ1-5
TGTGCCAGCAGCCGCACAGGGGGCGTCAATCAGCCCCAGCATTTT
CASSRTGGVNQPQHF
>TRBV7-2|.|.|12|TRBJ2-1
TGTGCCAGCAGCTCGGCAGGGATAGAGCAGTTCTTC
CASSSAGIEQFF
>TRBV6-5|.|TRBD2|15|TRBJ2-7
TGTGCCAGCAGCCTTACGACTAGCCCCTACAATGAGCAGTACTTC
CASSLTTSPYNEQYF
>TRBV5-1|.|TRBD2|16|TRBJ2-3
TGCGTCAGCAGCCCGACGGGGGAGGGCCCCACAGATACGCAGTATTTT
CVSSPTGEGPTDTQYF
>TRBV30|.|.|14|TRBJ1-2
TGTGCCTGGAGACCTCTCGGGACCTACTATGGCTACACCTTC
CAWRPLGTYYGYTF